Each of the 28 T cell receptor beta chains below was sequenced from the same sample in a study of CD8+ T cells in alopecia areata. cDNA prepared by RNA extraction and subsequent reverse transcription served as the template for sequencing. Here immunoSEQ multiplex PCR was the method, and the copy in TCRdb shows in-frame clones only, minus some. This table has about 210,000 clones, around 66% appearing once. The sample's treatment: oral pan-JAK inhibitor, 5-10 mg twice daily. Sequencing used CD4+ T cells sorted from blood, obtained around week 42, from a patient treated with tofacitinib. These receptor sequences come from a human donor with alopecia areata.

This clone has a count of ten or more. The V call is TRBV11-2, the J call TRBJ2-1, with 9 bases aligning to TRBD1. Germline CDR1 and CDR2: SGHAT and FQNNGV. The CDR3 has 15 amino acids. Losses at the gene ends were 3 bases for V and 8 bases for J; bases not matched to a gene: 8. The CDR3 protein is CASSFRDRARDEQFF. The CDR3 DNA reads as TGTGCCAGCAGCTTCCGGGACAGGGCACGCGATGAGCAGTTCTTC.

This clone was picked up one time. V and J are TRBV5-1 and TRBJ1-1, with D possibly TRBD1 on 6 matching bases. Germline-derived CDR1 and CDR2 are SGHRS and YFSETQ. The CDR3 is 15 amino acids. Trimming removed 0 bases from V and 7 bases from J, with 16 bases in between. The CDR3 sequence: CASSLEAGVGGEAFF. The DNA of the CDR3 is TGCGCCAGCAGCTTGGAGGCAGGGGTCGGCGGTGAAGCTTTCTTT.

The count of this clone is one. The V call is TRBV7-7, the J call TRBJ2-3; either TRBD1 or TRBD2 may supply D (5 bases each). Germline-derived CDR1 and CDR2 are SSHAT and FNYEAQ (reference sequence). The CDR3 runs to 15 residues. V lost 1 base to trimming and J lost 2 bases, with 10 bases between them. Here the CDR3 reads CASSLGGTITDTQYF. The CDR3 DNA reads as TGTGCCAGCAGCTTAGGGGGGACGATCACAGATACGCAGTATTTT.

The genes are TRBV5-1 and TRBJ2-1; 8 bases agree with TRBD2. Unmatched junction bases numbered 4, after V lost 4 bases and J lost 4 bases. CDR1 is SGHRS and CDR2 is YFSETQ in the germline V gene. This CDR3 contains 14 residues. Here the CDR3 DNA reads TGCGCCAGCAGCGCCACTAGCGGATACAATGAGCAGTTCTTC. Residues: CASSATSGYNEQFF.

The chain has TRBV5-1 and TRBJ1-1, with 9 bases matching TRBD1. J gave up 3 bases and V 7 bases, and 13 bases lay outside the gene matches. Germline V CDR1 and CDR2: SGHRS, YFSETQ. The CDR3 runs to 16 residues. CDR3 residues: CASGTGTGIIDTEAFF. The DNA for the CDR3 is TGCGCCAGCGGAACCGGGACAGGGATAATCGACACTGAAGCTTTCTTT.

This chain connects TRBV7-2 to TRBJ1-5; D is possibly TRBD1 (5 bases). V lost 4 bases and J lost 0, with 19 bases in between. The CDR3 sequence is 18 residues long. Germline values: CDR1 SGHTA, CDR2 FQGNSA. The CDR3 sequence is CASSSTDRGIYSNQPQHF. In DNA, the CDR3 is TGTGCCAGCAGCTCAACCGACAGAGGAATTTATAGCAATCAGCCCCAGCATTTT.

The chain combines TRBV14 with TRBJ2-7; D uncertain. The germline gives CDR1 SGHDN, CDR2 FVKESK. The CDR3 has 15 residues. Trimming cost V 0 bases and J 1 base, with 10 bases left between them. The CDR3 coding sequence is TGTGCCAGCAGCCAAGACAGACTCCTATCCTACGAGCAGTACTTC. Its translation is CASSQDRLLSYEQYF.

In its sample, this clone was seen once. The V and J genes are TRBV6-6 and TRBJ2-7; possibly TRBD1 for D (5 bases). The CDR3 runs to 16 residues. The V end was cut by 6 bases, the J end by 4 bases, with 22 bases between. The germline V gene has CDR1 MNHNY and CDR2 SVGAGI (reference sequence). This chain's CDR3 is CASSTESGPGLYEQYF. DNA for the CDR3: TGTGCCAGCAGCACAGAGTCAGGGCCCGGTTTATACGAGCAGTACTTC.

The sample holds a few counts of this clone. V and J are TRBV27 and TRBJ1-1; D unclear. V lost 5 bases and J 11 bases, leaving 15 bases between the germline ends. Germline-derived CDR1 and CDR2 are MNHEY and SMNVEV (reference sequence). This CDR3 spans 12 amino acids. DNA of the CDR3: TGTGCCAGCAGTGTTAGAGGCGGTCGGGCTTTCTTT. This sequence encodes CASSVRGGRAFF.

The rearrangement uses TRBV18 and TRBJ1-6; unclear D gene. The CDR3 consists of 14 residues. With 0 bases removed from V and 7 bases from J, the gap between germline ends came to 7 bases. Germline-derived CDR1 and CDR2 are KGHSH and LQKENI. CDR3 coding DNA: TGTGCCAGCTCACCACCCCTTCAGAATTCACCCCTCCACTTT. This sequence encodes CASSPPLQNSPLHF. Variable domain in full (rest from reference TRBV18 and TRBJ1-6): NAGVMQNPRHLVRRRGQEARLRCSPMKGHSHVYWYRQLPEEGLKFMVYLQKENIIDESGMPKERFSAEFPKEGPSILRIQQVVRGDSAAYFCASSPPLQNSPLHFGNGTRLTVT.

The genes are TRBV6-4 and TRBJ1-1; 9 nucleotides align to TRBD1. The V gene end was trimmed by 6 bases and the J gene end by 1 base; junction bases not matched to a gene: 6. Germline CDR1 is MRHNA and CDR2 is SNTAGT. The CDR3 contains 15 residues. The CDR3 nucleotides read TGTGCCAGCAGGATACAGGGACAGGGGAACACTGAAGCTTTCTTT. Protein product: CASRIQGQGNTEAFF.

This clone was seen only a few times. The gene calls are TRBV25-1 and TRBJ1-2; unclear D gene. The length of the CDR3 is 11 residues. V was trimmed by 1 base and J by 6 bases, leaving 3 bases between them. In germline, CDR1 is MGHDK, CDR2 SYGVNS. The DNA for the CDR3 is TGTGCCAGCAGTGAATGGCATGGCTACACCTTC. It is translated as CASSEWHGYTF.

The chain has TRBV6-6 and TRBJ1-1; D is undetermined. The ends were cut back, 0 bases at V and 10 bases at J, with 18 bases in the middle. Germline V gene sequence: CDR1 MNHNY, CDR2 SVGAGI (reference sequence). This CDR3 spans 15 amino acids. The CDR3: CASSYSKVGPKGAFF. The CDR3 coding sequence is TGTGCCAGCAGTTACTCGAAAGTCGGTCCGAAGGGAGCTTTCTTT.

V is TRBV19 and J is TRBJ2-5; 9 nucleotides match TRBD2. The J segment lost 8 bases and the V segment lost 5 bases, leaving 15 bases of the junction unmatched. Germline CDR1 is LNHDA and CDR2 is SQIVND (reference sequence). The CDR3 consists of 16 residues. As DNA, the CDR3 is TGTGCCAGTAGTCCGGCAATAGCGGGGGCCACCAGCACCCAGTACTTC. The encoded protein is CASSPAIAGATSTQYF.

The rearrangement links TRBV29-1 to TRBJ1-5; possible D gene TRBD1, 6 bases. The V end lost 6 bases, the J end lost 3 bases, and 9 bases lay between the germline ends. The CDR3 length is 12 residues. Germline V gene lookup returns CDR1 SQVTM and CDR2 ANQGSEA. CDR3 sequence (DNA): TGCAGCGTGAGGGACACCAATCAGCCCCAGCATTTT. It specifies CSVRDTNQPQHF.

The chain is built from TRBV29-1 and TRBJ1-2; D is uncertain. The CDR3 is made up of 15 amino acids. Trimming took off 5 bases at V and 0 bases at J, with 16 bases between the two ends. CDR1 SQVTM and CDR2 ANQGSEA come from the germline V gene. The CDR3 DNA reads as TGCAGCGTTTTGTCAACAGCCCCTTCTAACTATGGCTACACCTTC. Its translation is CSVLSTAPSNYGYTF.

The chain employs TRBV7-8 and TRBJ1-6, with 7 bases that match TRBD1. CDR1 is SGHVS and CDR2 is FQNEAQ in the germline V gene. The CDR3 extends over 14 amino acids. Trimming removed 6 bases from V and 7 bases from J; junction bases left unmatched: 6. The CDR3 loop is CASRDRDSNSPLHF. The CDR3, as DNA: TGTGCCAGCAGGGACCGGGACAGCAATTCACCCCTCCACTTT.

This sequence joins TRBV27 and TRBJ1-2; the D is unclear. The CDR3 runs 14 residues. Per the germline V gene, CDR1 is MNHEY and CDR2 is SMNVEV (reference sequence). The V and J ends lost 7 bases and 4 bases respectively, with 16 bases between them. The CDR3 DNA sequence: TGTGCCAGCATCGAATTGCAATTCCTCTATGGCTACACCTTC. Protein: CASIELQFLYGYTF.

The DNA of the CDR3 is TGTGCCTGGAGTGACCCACAGGGGCGATACGCCTACGAGCAGTACTTC. Translated, it gives CAWSDPQGRYAYEQYF. The genes are TRBV30 and TRBJ2-7, with 7 bases aligning to TRBD1. Germline-derived CDR1 and CDR2 are GTSNPN and SVGIG (reference sequence). V trimming: 1 base; J trimming: 2 bases; junction bases outside the gene matches: 11. The CDR3 extends over 16 amino acids.

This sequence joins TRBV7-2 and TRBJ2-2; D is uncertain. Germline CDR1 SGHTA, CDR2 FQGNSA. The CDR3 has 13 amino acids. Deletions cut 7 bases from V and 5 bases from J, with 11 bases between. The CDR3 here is CASNELGTGELFF. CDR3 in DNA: TGTGCCAGCAACGAGCTAGGTACCGGGGAGCTGTTTTTT. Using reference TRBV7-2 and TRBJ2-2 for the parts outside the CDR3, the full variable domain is GAGVSQSPSNKVTEKGKDVELRCDPISGHTALYWYRQSLGQGLEFLIYFQGNSAPDKSGLPSDRFSAERTGGSVSTLTIQRTQQEDSAVYLCASNELGTGELFFGEGSRLTVL.

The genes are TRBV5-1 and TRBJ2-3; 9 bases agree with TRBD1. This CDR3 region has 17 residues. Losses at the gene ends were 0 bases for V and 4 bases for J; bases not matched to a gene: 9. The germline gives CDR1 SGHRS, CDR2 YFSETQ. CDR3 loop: CASSLGLRDRVADTQYF. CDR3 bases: TGCGCCAGCAGCTTGGGTCTCCGGGACAGGGTTGCAGATACGCAGTATTTT.

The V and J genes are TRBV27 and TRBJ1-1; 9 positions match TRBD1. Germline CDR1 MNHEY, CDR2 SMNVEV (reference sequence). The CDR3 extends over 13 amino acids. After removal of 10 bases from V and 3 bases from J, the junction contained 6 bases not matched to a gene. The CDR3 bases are TGTGCCACCTGGACAGGGGTGGACACTGAAGCTTTCTTT. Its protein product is CATWTGVDTEAFF.

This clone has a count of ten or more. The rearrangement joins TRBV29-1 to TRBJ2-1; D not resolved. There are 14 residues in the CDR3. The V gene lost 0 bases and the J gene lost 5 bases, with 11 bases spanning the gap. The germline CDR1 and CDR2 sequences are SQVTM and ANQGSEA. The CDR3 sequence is CSVEDNTEDNEQFF. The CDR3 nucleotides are TGCAGCGTTGAAGATAATACAGAAGACAATGAGCAGTTCTTC.

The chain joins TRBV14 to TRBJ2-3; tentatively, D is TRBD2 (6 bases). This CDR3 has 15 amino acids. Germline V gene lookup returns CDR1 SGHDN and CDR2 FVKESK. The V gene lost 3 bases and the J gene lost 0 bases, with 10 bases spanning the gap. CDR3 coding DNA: TGTGCCAGCAGCCACGTTGGGACTAGCACAGATACGCAGTATTTT. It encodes CASSHVGTSTDTQYF.

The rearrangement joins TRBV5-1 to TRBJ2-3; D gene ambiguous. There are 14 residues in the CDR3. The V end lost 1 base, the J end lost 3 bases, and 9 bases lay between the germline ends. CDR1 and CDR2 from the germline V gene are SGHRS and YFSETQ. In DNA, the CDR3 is TGCGCCAGCAGCTTGCTCGCGGAGACAGATACGCAGTATTTT. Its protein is CASSLLAETDTQYF. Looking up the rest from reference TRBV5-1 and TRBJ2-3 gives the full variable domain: KAGVTQTPRYLIKTRGQQVTLSCSPISGHRSVSWYQQTPGQGLQFLFEYFSETQRNKGNFPGRFSGRQFSNSRSEMNVSTLELGDSALYLCASSLLAETDTQYFGPGTRLTVL.

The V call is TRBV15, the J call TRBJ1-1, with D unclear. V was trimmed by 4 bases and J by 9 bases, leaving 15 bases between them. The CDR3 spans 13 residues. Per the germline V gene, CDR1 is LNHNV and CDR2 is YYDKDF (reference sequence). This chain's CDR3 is CATSTRKVAKAFF. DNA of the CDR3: TGTGCCACCAGCACGAGGAAGGTGGCGAAAGCTTTCTTT. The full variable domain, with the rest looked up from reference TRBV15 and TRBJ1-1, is DAMVIQNPRYQVTQFGKPVTLSCSQTLNHNVMYWYQQKSSQAPKLLFHYYDKDFNNEADTPDNFQSRRPNTSFCFLDIRSPGLGDTAMYLCATSTRKVAKAFFGQGTRLTVV.

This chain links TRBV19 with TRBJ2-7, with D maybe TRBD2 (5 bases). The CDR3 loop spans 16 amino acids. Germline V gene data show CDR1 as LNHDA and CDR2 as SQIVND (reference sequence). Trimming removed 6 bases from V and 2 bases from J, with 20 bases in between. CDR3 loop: CASSNPRSGSPYEQYF. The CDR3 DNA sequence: TGTGCCAGTAGCAATCCTCGGTCGGGGTCTCCCTACGAGCAGTACTTC.

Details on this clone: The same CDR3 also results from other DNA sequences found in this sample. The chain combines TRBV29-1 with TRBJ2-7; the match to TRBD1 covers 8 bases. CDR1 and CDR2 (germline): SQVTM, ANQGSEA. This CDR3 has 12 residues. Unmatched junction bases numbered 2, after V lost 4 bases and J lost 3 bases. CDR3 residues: CSVGQGIYEQYF. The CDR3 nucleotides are TGCAGCGTTGGACAGGGGATCTACGAGCAGTACTTC.